Listed below are T cell receptor beta chains from one sample, sequenced in a study of HIV-infected patients and healthy controls. TCRdb re-called the 5' RACE reads through MiXCR, storing one row per CDR3 protein. The sample includes tens of thousands of distinct CDR3 sequences, about a fifth of them seen just once. The sample comprised CD4+ T cells from blood. The receptors originated from a human donor in good health. CDR3s include the opening cysteine and the closing phenylalanine or tryptophan. The D gene is left open where the match is weak. The size of a clone is reported for some rows only, either as once, few or many, or as a class for expanded clones.

cdr3_aa cdr3_nt v_call clone_size d_call j_call
CASSPRRGDQPQHF TGTGCCAGCAGCCCCCGGCGGGGTGATCAGCCCCAGCATTTT TRBV7-2 - - TRBJ1-5
CASRLISTDTQYF TGTGCCAGCCGACTTATCAGCACAGATACGCAGTATTTT TRBV6-2/TRBV6-3 few - TRBJ2-3
CASKPYGSGAQGYTF TGTGCCAGCAAGCCCTATGGTTCAGGGGCGCAAGGCTACACCTTC TRBV3-1 - - TRBJ1-2
CASSIRPGATGLRTYNEQFF TGTGCCAGCAGTATACGTCCTGGGGCGACTGGACTAAGGACCTACAATGAGCAGTTCTTC TRBV5-5 many - TRBJ2-1
CASSSEGAGYTF TGTGCCAGCAGCTCAGAAGGGGCCGGCTACACCTTC TRBV11-2 many - TRBJ1-2
CSAPRGQKYTEAFF TGCAGTGCTCCCCGTGGGCAGAAATACACTGAAGCTTTCTTT TRBV20-1 few - TRBJ1-1
CASRRLSAYEQYF TGTGCCAGCAGACGACTGTCTGCCTACGAGCAGTACTTC TRBV6-5 few - TRBJ2-7
CASSLADRLQETQYF TGCGCCAGCAGCTTGGCCGACAGGCTACAAGAGACCCAGTACTTC TRBV5-1 - - TRBJ2-5
CASSFYAGDGYTF TGTGCCAGCAGTTTTTATGCGGGAGATGGCTACACCTTC TRBV12-3/TRBV12-4 many - TRBJ1-2
CASSLSLRTGGTGELFF TGCGCCAGCAGTCTTTCCCTCCGGACCGGTGGGACCGGGGAGCTGTTTTTT TRBV5-1 many - TRBJ2-2
CASSVDRNTGELFF TGTGCTAGCAGCGTGGACAGGAACACCGGGGAGCTGTTTTTT TRBV7-7 few - TRBJ2-2
CSAPPAEPPRDTQYF TGCAGTGCTCCCCCGGCGGAGCCCCCAAGGGATACGCAGTATTTT TRBV20-1 many - TRBJ2-3
CSVEDSGGLNEQFF TGCAGCGTTGAAGATTCAGGGGGGCTCAATGAGCAGTTCTTC TRBV29-1 few - TRBJ2-1
CASSPGLAGAEYF TGTGCCAGCAGCCCGGGACTAGCGGGAGCAGAGTATTTT TRBV11-2 - TRBD2 TRBJ2-3
CASSSQGNTGELFF TGTGCCAGCAGCTCACAGGGTAACACCGGGGAGCTGTTTTTT TRBV3-1 many - TRBJ2-2
CASSSRRDRNSPLHF TGTGCCAGCAGTTCCCGAAGGGACAGGAATTCACCCCTCCACTTT TRBV27 - TRBD1 TRBJ1-6
CASSDNRGRNEKLFF TGCGCCAGCAGCGATAACAGGGGGAGGAATGAAAAACTGTTTTTT TRBV5-1 few TRBD1 TRBJ1-4
CASSQWDRNQPQHF TGTGCCAGCAGCCAATGGGACAGAAACCAGCCCCAGCATTTT TRBV3-1 - TRBD1 TRBJ1-5
CSAMPQWTGRDYGYTF TGCAGTGCTATGCCGCAATGGACAGGGAGGGACTATGGCTACACCTTC TRBV20-1 many TRBD1 TRBJ1-2
CASSLVQGTTEAFF TGTGCCAGCAGCTTAGTCCAGGGGACTACTGAAGCTTTCTTT TRBV7-6 many - TRBJ1-1
CASSVSGTVNTEAFF TGTGCCAGCAGTGTTTCCGGGACGGTGAACACTGAAGCTTTCTTT TRBV6-6 few - TRBJ1-1
CASRLLGNTEAFF TGTGCCAGCCGTCTGCTGGGGAACACTGAAGCTTTCTTT TRBV6-2/TRBV6-3 - - TRBJ1-1
CASSSRTDREGSPLHF TGTGCCAGCAGTTCAAGGACGGACAGGGAAGGTTCACCCCTCCACTTT TRBV6-5 many TRBD1 TRBJ1-6
CASSRGQAGNSPLHF TGTGCCAGCAGCCGGGGACAGGCTGGGAATTCACCCCTCCACTTT TRBV2 many TRBD1 TRBJ1-6
CASSISTSGTGSRAKNIQYF TGTGCCAGTAGTATATCTACTTCCGGGACAGGGAGTAGAGCCAAAAACATTCAGTACTTC TRBV19 few TRBD1 TRBJ2-4
CATSESGGFDNEQFF TGTGCCACCAGTGAATCAGGGGGGTTTGACAATGAGCAGTTCTTC TRBV24-1 - - TRBJ2-1
CASSQGGHRDYGYTF TGCGCCAGCAGCCAAGGGGGTCACAGGGACTATGGCTACACCTTC TRBV4-1 many - TRBJ1-2
CASSKPPWTSTDTQYF TGTGCCAGCAGCAAACCTCCTTGGACTAGCACAGATACGCAGTATTTT TRBV21-1 many - TRBJ2-3
CASSQQGASTDTQYF TGTGCCAGCAGCCAACAGGGTGCTAGCACAGATACGCAGTATTTT TRBV27 many - TRBJ2-3
CASSPGHMPYEQYF TGTGCCAGCAGCCCGGGACATATGCCCTACGAGCAGTACTTC TRBV11-3 - - TRBJ2-7
CASSLGYISYEQYF TGTGCCAGCAGCTTGGGTTACATCTCCTACGAGCAGTACTTC TRBV5-6 few - TRBJ2-7
CASSPWTSGKTGETQYF TGTGCCAGCAGCCCTTGGACTAGCGGGAAGACTGGAGAGACCCAGTACTTC TRBV3-1 many TRBD2 TRBJ2-5
CSARGDPGSTEAFF TGCAGTGCTAGAGGGGACCCCGGTAGCACTGAAGCTTTCTTT TRBV20-1 many - TRBJ1-1
CASSSNRQLNTEAFF TGTGCCAGCAGTTCAAACCGACAGCTGAACACTGAAGCTTTCTTT TRBV7-9 many - TRBJ1-1
CASSPRTGENIQYF TGTGCCAGCAGCCCCCGGACAGGGGAAAACATTCAGTACTTC TRBV7-9 few TRBD1 TRBJ2-4
CASSAGQGFEKLFF TGTGCCAGCAGCGCCGGACAGGGTTTTGAAAAACTGTTTTTT TRBV6-4 many TRBD1 TRBJ1-4
CSVDLFWAPGGYTF TGCAGCGTTGATCTTTTCTGGGCACCGGGTGGCTACACCTTC TRBV29-1 few - TRBJ1-2
CSARLGGRTDTQYF TGCAGTGCTAGACTGGGGGGCCGCACAGATACGCAGTATTTT TRBV20-1 - - TRBJ2-3
CASSLQGRGNTEAFF TGTGCCAGCAGTCTACAGGGAAGGGGGAACACTGAAGCTTTCTTT TRBV6-2/TRBV6-3 - - TRBJ1-1
CSARDPAAVLEKLFF TGCAGTGCTAGAGATCCTGCCGCGGTTTTGGAAAAACTGTTTTTT TRBV20-1 - - TRBJ1-4